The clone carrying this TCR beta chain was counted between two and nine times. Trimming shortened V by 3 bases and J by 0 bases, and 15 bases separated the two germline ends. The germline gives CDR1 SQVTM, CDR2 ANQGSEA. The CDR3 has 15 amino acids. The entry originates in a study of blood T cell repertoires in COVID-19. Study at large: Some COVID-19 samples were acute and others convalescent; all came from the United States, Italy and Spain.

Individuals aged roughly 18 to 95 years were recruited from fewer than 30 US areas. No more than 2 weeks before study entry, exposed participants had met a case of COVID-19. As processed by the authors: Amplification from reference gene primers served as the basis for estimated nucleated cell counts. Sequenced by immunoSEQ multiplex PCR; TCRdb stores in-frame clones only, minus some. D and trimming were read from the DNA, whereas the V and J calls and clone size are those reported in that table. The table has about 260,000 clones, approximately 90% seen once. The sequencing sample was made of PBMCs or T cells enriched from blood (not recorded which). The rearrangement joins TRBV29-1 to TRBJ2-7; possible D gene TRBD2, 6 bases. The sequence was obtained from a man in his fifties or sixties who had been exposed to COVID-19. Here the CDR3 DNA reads TGCAGCGTTGAGCACGGGAACGGGGGCTCCTACGAGCAGTACTTC. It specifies CSVEHGNGGSYEQYF.